These 21 T cell receptor beta chains originate from one sample sequenced in a study of vaccination effects on CD4 cells after COVID-19 (dated by TCRdb to 2021 to 2024). The library was generated by the immunoSEQ multiplex PCR assay. TCRdb obtained this table from immuneACCESS and retained in-frame rearrangements with V and J assigned. These tables miss some clones; where compared with another copy, unresolved V genes account for less than half of the shortfall, and the remainder is unexplained. The sample includes about 65,000 clones, with less than 85% observed a single time. The ten largest clones represent around 2.8% of the sample. Antigen specificity for these receptors is unknown. The ViraFEST assay stimulated PBMC with viral peptide pools and then used TCR sequencing to identify antigen-specific CD4+ T cell clonotypes by expansion. After roughly 11 days of culture, CD4+ T cells were isolated with the EasySep CD4+ T cell isolation kit. Negative nucleocapsid antibody results before and after vaccination confirmed that the healthy vaccine recipients had no prior SARS-CoV-2 infection.

Source: CD4+ T cells from PBMCs cultured with HCoV-NL63 spike peptides, taken before COVID-19 vaccination. In light of the paper, this sample's cell subset or site label describes: HCoV-NL63 spike overlapping peptide pool stimulation. The receptors stem from a human donor who received a COVID-19 vaccine.

This clone was seen a few times. V gene TRBV5-4 combines with J gene TRBJ2-1, with TRBD2 as a possible D gene (6 bases). The CDR3 totals 15 residues. The germline V gene has CDR1 SGHNT and CDR2 YYREEE (reference sequence). V was trimmed by 3 bases and J by 4 bases, leaving 14 bases between them. CDR3 sequence: CASSSGTPNYNEQFF. The CDR3 coding sequence is TGTGCCAGCAGCTCCGGGACTCCAAATTACAATGAGCAGTTCTTC.

This chain uses TRBV28 with TRBJ1-2, with a possible D match to TRBD1 (5 bases). The germline V gene has CDR1 MDHEN and CDR2 SYDVKM. Deletions cut 6 bases from V and 0 bases from J, with 11 bases between. The CDR3 runs 14 residues. In DNA form, the CDR3 reads TGTGCCAGCAGGAGAACAGGATCTAACTATGGCTACACCTTC. Translated, it gives CASRRTGSNYGYTF.

This chain uses TRBV5-5 with TRBJ2-2, with no clear D. Germline loops: CDR1 SGHKS, CDR2 YYEKEE (reference sequence). V lost 2 bases, J lost 6 bases, and 11 bases lay in between. The CDR3 has 14 residues. CDR3 coding DNA: TGTGCCAGCAGCTTCACGACATACCCCGGGGAGCTGTTTTTT. It is translated as CASSFTTYPGELFF.

This sequence joins TRBV7-2 and TRBJ2-5; 10 positions agree with TRBD2. The germline V gene encodes CDR1 SGHTA and CDR2 FQGNSA. There are 16 residues in the CDR3. Losses at the gene ends were 3 bases for V and 3 bases for J; bases not matched to a gene: 7. Here the CDR3 reads CASSFPKRGGKETQYF. CDR3 in DNA: TGTGCCAGCAGCTTCCCCAAGCGGGGGGGGAAAGAGACCCAGTACTTC.

The CDR3 nucleotides read TGTGCCTGGAGGAGGACAGGTCCCCGACCTCATACGCAGTATTTT. Its protein is CAWRRTGPRPHTQYF. The chain couples TRBV30 to TRBJ2-3, with 7 bases aligning to TRBD1. The CDR3 length is 15 residues. V lost 3 bases, J lost 7 bases, and 13 bases stayed unmatched. Germline CDR1 GTSNPN, CDR2 SVGIG (reference sequence).

This clone was counted only a few times. The chain carries TRBV18 and TRBJ2-1; tentative D call: TRBD2 (6 bases). Germline values: CDR1 KGHSH, CDR2 LQKENI. V was trimmed by 3 bases and J by 8 bases, leaving 17 bases between them. This CDR3 comprises 15 residues. This chain's CDR3 is CASSPPGPGGDEQFF. The CDR3 nucleotides are TGTGCCAGCTCACCTCCCGGGCCCGGCGGGGATGAGCAGTTCTTC. Based on the CDR3 plus reference TRBV18 and TRBJ2-1, the full variable domain is NAGVMQNPRHLVRRRGQEARLRCSPMKGHSHVYWYRQLPEEGLKFMVYLQKENIIDESGMPKERFSAEFPKEGPSILRIQQVVRGDSAAYFCASSPPGPGGDEQFFGPGTRLTVL.

V gene TRBV28 combines with J gene TRBJ1-2; 11 bases map to TRBD1. The CDR3 extends over 16 amino acids. V dropped 6 bases and J dropped 7; count of bases not matched to a gene: 13. Germline assignment: CDR1 MDHEN and CDR2 SYDVKM. The CDR3 region has the DNA TGTGCCAGCAGCCTTGTATGGACAGGGGGCAATAGTGGCTACACCTTC. It specifies CASSLVWTGGNSGYTF.

The J gene is TRBJ1-1, the V gene TRBV15; no clear D gene. Germline V gives CDR1 LNHNV, CDR2 YYDKDF (reference sequence). V lost 1 base, J lost 2 bases, and 2 bases lay in between. The CDR3 is 12 residues long. This CDR3 reads CATSRGNTEAFF. The CDR3 DNA reads TGTGCCACCAGCAGAGGAAACACTGAAGCTTTCTTT.

The rearrangement links TRBV28 to TRBJ1-5, with D unresolved. Germline loops: CDR1 MDHEN, CDR2 SYDVKM. This CDR3 is 16 amino acids long. V shed 5 bases and J shed 0 bases, with 14 bases lying between them. CDR3 region: CASSPRTDYSNQPQHF. The CDR3 DNA follows: TGTGCCAGCAGTCCACGGACTGATTATAGCAATCAGCCCCAGCATTTT.

The chain links TRBV18 to TRBJ2-1; 12 bases are a match to TRBD1. V was pared by 3 bases and J by 0 bases, with 6 bases of the junction left unmatched. Germline values: CDR1 KGHSH, CDR2 LQKENI. The CDR3 spans 18 residues. The CDR3 protein is CASSPGTGGPSSYNEQFF. CDR3 nucleotides: TGTGCCAGCTCACCCGGGACAGGGGGCCCGAGCTCCTACAATGAGCAGTTCTTC.

This clone appeared once. The J gene is TRBJ2-5, the V gene TRBV24-1; 13 bases are shared with TRBD2. This CDR3 comprises 17 residues. The germline V gene encodes CDR1 KGHDR and CDR2 SFDVKD. Unmatched junction bases numbered 9, after V lost 4 bases and J lost 5 bases. The CDR3 DNA is TGTGCCACCAGTGACCATGGACTAGCGGGGGTCAGGGAGACCCAGTACTTC. This encodes CATSDHGLAGVRETQYF.

The gene calls are TRBV9 and TRBJ2-3; maybe TRBD1 (6 bases). Looked up from germline, CDR1 is SGDLS and CDR2 is YYNGEE. This CDR3 contains 13 residues. V lost 1 base, J lost 5 bases, and 8 bases lay in between. The chain's CDR3 is CASSVTGKDTQYF. Written as DNA, the CDR3 is TGTGCCAGCAGCGTAACAGGGAAAGATACGCAGTATTTT.

This chain uses TRBV7-6 with TRBJ1-6, with 9 positions matching TRBD1. The CDR3 sequence is 17 residues long. Germline assignment: CDR1 SGHVS and CDR2 FNYEAQ. V trimming: 5 bases; J trimming: 10 bases; junction bases outside the gene matches: 15. CDR3 residues: CASSPRGGTGSVSPLHF. CDR3 in DNA: TGTGCCAGCAGCCCTCGAGGTGGGACAGGGAGTGTGTCACCCCTCCACTTT.

The chain carries TRBV18 and TRBJ1-2, with 10 bases lining up with TRBD1. Trimming removed 4 bases from V and 0 bases from J; junction bases left unmatched: 11. Germline V gene data show CDR1 as KGHSH and CDR2 as LQKENI. CDR3 length: 18 residues. The CDR3 region has the DNA TGTGCCAGCTCACGAACCGCTCCTGGACAGGGGGCTAACTATGGCTACACCTTC. This translates into CASSRTAPGQGANYGYTF.

This clone came up once. J is TRBJ2-1 and V is TRBV19, with 11 bases aligning to TRBD2. This CDR3 contains 15 residues. The germline gives CDR1 LNHDA, CDR2 SQIVND (reference sequence). The ends lost 3 bases at V and 8 bases at J; junction bases unmatched: 6. The CDR3 bases are TGTGCCAGTAGTATTCGTAGCGGGGGGGCGCATGAGCAGTTCTTC. Translating gives CASSIRSGGAHEQFF.

The chain links TRBV2 to TRBJ1-4; the D gene is possibly TRBD1 (5 bases). CDR1 and CDR2 from the germline V gene are SNHLY and FYNNEI. The CDR3 runs 15 residues. V was clipped by 7 bases and J by 3 bases, with 15 bases between them. CDR3 sequence reads: CASTGTGGANEKLFF. DNA of the CDR3: TGTGCCAGCACCGGGACGGGAGGGGCTAATGAAAAACTGTTTTTT. Looking up the rest from reference TRBV2 and TRBJ1-4 gives the full variable domain: EPEVTQTPSHQVTQMGQEVILRCVPISNHLYFYWYRQILGQKVEFLVSFYNNEISEKSEIFDDQFSVERPDGSNFTLKIRSTKLEDSAMYFCASTGTGGANEKLFFGSGTQLSVL.

This clone was observed a few times. The rearrangement uses TRBV6-5 and TRBJ2-1; 10 bases are a match to TRBD1. This CDR3 spans 13 amino acids. The germline gives CDR1 MNHEY, CDR2 SVGAGI. Germline trimming cut 6 bases from V and 6 bases from J; bases unmatched to any gene: 2. The CDR3 spells CASRGQGGNEQFF. The CDR3 DNA reads TGTGCCAGCAGAGGACAGGGGGGCAATGAGCAGTTCTTC.

The chain recombines TRBV19 with TRBJ1-5, with D possibly TRBD1 on 5 matching bases. V lost 5 bases and J lost 0, with 17 bases in between. The germline V gene has CDR1 LNHDA and CDR2 SQIVND (reference sequence). CDR3 length equals 17 residues. The CDR3 region is CASSGGPGRLSNQPQHF. In DNA form, the CDR3 reads TGTGCCAGTAGTGGAGGACCGGGACGTCTTAGCAATCAGCCCCAGCATTTT.

The chain joins TRBV3-1 (or the pseudogene TRBV3-2) to TRBJ2-1; D not resolved. V lost 4 bases and J 5 bases, leaving 15 bases between the germline ends. CDR1 and CDR2 (germline): LGHDT, YNNKEL (reference sequence). The CDR3 length is 15 residues. The CDR3 loop is CASSLDRSANNEQFF. CDR3 bases: TGTGCCAGCAGCCTTGATCGTTCGGCTAACAATGAGCAGTTCTTC.

The table lists this clone with a count of one. This chain joins TRBV7-2 and TRBJ1-5, with D perhaps TRBD1 (5 bases). CDR3 size: 16 residues. Germline V CDR1 and CDR2: SGHTA, FQGNSA. Deletions cut 0 bases from V and 6 bases from J, with 15 bases between. The CDR3 DNA reads TGTGCCAGCAGCTTAGCAGGTCTAGGGGTAGGTCAGCCCCAGCATTTT. Its protein product is CASSLAGLGVGQPQHF.

This clone was seen more than once but under ten times. The genes are TRBV7-9 and TRBJ2-2, with D possibly being TRBD1 (5 bases). Germline V lookup: CDR1 SEHNR, CDR2 FQNEAQ (reference sequence). Trimming took 7 bases from V and 0 from J, leaving 9 bases between them. The CDR3 consists of 14 residues. CDR3 bases: TGTGCCAGCATAGACAGAACGAACACCGGGGAGCTGTTTTTT. Translated, it gives CASIDRTNTGELFF. Together with reference TRBV7-9 and TRBJ2-2, the CDR3 gives the full variable domain: DTGVSQNPRHKITKRGQNVTFRCDPISEHNRLYWYRQTLGQGPEFLTYFQNEAQLEKSRLLSDRFSAERPKGSFSTLEIQRTEQGDSAMYLCASIDRTNTGELFFGEGSRLTVL.